The rows below give T cell receptor beta chains drawn from one sample of a study of blood T cells in healthy people across ages. TCRdb passed the 5' RACE reads through MiXCR, listing each CDR3 protein once. The sample holds roughly 2 million distinct CDR3 sequences, 40% to 55% seen once. Sequences were obtained from blood. Source of these receptors: a woman aged 40 to 50 in good health. Each CDR3 is given with its conserved first and last residue. The order of the fields is D gene, V gene, J gene, clone size, CDR3 protein, CDR3 DNA. The D gene is left open where the match is weak. Clone size is not always given. Where it is, it says once, few, many or a class for expanded clones.

NA	TRBV27	TRBJ2-7	NA	CASSSFGTSSYEQYF	TGTGCCAGCAGTTCCTTCGGGACTTCCTCCTACGAGCAGTACTTC
TRBD1	TRBV19	TRBJ2-3	NA	CASSPGTGRGTDTQYF	TGTGCCAGTAGTCCTGGGACAGGGAGGGGCACAGATACGCAGTATTTT
TRBD2	TRBV20-1	TRBJ2-7	NA	CSAPDPSGGAAYNEQYF	TGCAGTGCTCCTGACCCTAGCGGGGGGGCCGCCTACAATGAGCAGTACTTC
NA	TRBV20-1	TRBJ2-5	few	CSARDKETQYF	TGCAGTGCTAGAGATAAAGAGACCCAGTACTTC
TRBD1	TRBV20-1	TRBJ1-5	NA	CSARGGTASNQPQHF	TGCAGTGCTAGAGGGGGGACAGCTAGCAATCAGCCCCAGCATTTT
TRBD2	TRBV20-1	TRBJ2-3	NA	CSALSGGAFRMTDTQYF	TGCAGTGCTCTTAGCGGGGGGGCTTTTCGGATGACAGATACGCAGTATTTT
TRBD1	TRBV14	TRBJ2-7	NA	CASSQERYRTGGHEQYF	TGTGCCAGCAGCCAAGAACGTTACAGGACAGGGGGCCACGAGCAGTACTTC
TRBD1	TRBV6-6	TRBJ2-7	once	CASSQRTDRGDEQYF	TGTGCCAGCAGCCAAAGAACAGACAGGGGGGACGAGCAGTACTTC
TRBD2	TRBV5-1	TRBJ2-3	NA	CASLPGLEATDTQYF	TGCGCCAGTCTACCGGGACTAGAGGCCACAGATACGCAGTATTTT
NA	TRBV12-3/TRBV12-4	TRBJ1-2	once	CASRDRHHYTF	TGTGCCAGCAGGGACAGACACCACTACACCTTC
TRBD2	TRBV29-1	TRBJ2-3	NA	CSAGTRRGTDTQYF	TGCAGCGCCGGGACTAGACGAGGCACAGATACGCAGTATTTT
NA	TRBV18	TRBJ2-7	few	CASSPQAGSSGEQYF	TGTGCCAGCTCACCACAGGCGGGGTCGAGCGGCGAGCAGTACTTC
TRBD1	TRBV5-5	TRBJ2-7	NA	CASSLSPGQGAFIQYF	TGTGCCAGCAGCTTATCCCCGGGACAGGGGGCGTTTATTCAGTACTTC
NA	TRBV12-3/TRBV12-4	TRBJ1-1	once	CASSQTERTEAFF	TGTGCCAGCAGCCAAACAGAGCGAACTGAAGCTTTCTTT
NA	TRBV5-1	TRBJ2-1	NA	CASSLPGLALYNEQFF	TGCGCCAGCAGCTTGCCGGGACTTGCCCTCTACAATGAGCAGTTCTTC
TRBD1	TRBV5-1	TRBJ1-2	NA	CASSTTGQYGYTF	TGCGCCAGCAGTACGACAGGGCAATATGGCTACACCTTC
TRBD2	TRBV7-2	TRBJ2-1	NA	CASSFRPGTSGVNNEQFF	TGTGCCAGCAGCTTCCGACCAGGCACTAGCGGGGTTAACAACGAGCAGTTCTTC
NA	TRBV20-1	TRBJ2-5	many	CSARDTSTETQYF	TGCAGTGCTAGAGACACGTCGACCGAGACCCAGTACTTC
NA	TRBV7-9	TRBJ1-5	once	CASSLAGGRNQPQHF	TGTGCCAGCAGCTTAGCGGGGGGGAGGAATCAGCCCCAGCATTTT
TRBD1	TRBV4-2	TRBJ1-1	NA	CASSQGHGQGRTEAFF	TGTGCCAGCAGCCAAGGGCATGGACAGGGTCGGACTGAAGCTTTCTTT
TRBD1	TRBV14	TRBJ2-3	NA	CASSQPPWSTGGNTDTQYF	TGTGCCAGCAGCCAACCCCCATGGAGCACAGGGGGGAACACAGATACGCAGTATTTT
NA	TRBV12-3/TRBV12-4	TRBJ2-3	few	CASSLLAFTDTQYF	TGTGCCAGCAGTTTGTTGGCTTTCACAGATACGCAGTATTTT
NA	TRBV5-4	TRBJ2-1	few	CASSLTAGVDNEQFF	TGTGCCAGCAGCTTGACTGCAGGGGTGGACAATGAGCAGTTCTTC
TRBD1	TRBV29-1	TRBJ2-5	few	CSVKQGPLGETQYF	TGCAGCGTCAAACAGGGGCCCCTCGGGGAGACCCAGTACTTC
TRBD2	TRBV28	TRBJ2-3	NA	CASTQVETAGLRDTQYF	TGTGCCAGCACCCAGGTTGAGACAGCGGGGCTTCGAGATACGCAGTATTTT
NA	TRBV11-2	TRBJ2-1	once	CASSLKIGGTSSYNEQFF	TGTGCCAGCAGCTTAAAGATAGGCGGCACCTCCTCCTACAATGAGCAGTTCTTC
NA	TRBV4-3	TRBJ2-5	few	CASSQDRIGAQYF	TGCGCCAGCAGCCAAGATAGGATAGGGGCCCAGTACTTC
NA	TRBV10-3	TRBJ2-1	NA	CAISEDKSYEQFF	TGTGCCATCAGTGAGGACAAGTCCTACGAGCAGTTCTTC
TRBD1	TRBV10-3	TRBJ1-2	few	CAISEGTGLFGYTF	TGTGCCATCAGTGAGGGGACAGGCCTTTTTGGCTACACCTTC
NA	TRBV9	TRBJ2-3	NA	CASSAPRDTRGTQYF	TGTGCCAGCAGCGCCCCTCGGGACACCCGCGGTACGCAGTATTTT
NA	TRBV28	TRBJ2-6	NA	CASSFRGEAGANVLTF	TGTGCCAGCAGTTTTAGAGGGGAGGCTGGGGCCAACGTCCTGACTTTC
NA	TRBV4-1	TRBJ2-7	few	CASSQTTGRYEQYF	TGCGCCAGCAGCCAGACCACCGGGCGCTACGAGCAGTACTTC
NA	TRBV7-2	TRBJ1-4	NA	CAIRTVGEKLFF	TGTGCCATCCGGACAGTGGGGGAAAAACTGTTTTTT
TRBD1	TRBV7-9	TRBJ2-7	NA	CASSTHRGEYYEQYF	TGTGCCAGCAGCACGCACAGGGGGGAGTACTACGAGCAGTACTTC
NA	TRBV7-2	TRBJ2-2	few	CASSLIGITGELFF	TGTGCCAGCAGCTTAATAGGGATCACCGGGGAGCTGTTTTTT
NA	TRBV5-6	TRBJ1-2	few	CASSLGLTGNYGYTF	TGTGCCAGCAGCTTGGGGCTTACAGGGAACTATGGCTACACCTTC
NA	TRBV15	TRBJ1-2	NA	CATRDGDPNYGYTF	TGTGCCACCAGGGACGGGGACCCTAACTATGGCTACACCTTC
NA	TRBV5-1	TRBJ2-3	NA	CASSSGQLDTQYF	TGCGCCAGCAGCTCCGGACAATTAGATACGCAGTATTTT
NA	TRBV7-8	TRBJ2-7	NA	CASSFPDGDEQYF	TGTGCCAGCAGCTTCCCCGATGGAGACGAGCAGTACTTC
NA	TRBV7-2	TRBJ2-3	few	CASSFDLAVTDTQYF	TGTGCCAGCAGCTTTGATCTAGCCGTAACAGATACGCAGTATTTT
NA	TRBV12-3/TRBV12-4	TRBJ2-5	NA	CASTLGTPIETQYF	TGTGCCAGCACTTTGGGGACTCCCATAGAGACCCAGTACTTC
TRBD1	TRBV10-3	TRBJ1-4	NA	CAISRTGGNEKLFF	TGTGCCATCAGCCGGACAGGGGGAAATGAAAAACTGTTTTTT
NA	TRBV4-3	TRBJ2-5	few	CASSQDWGRGSLETQYF	TGCGCCAGCAGCCAAGATTGGGGCCGGGGTTCGTTAGAGACCCAGTACTTC
TRBD1	TRBV11-2	TRBJ1-2	once	CASFGPDNTGTGGIPHYGYTF	TGTGCCAGCTTTGGCCCAGATAATACCGGGACAGGGGGCATCCCCCACTATGGCTACACCTTC
TRBD2	TRBV9	TRBJ2-5	NA	CASSRPTSGGARETQYF	TGTGCCAGCAGCCGCCCAACTAGCGGGGGGGCCCGGGAGACCCAGTACTTC
NA	TRBV9	TRBJ1-1	NA	CASSVSSGGTEAFF	TGTGCCAGCAGCGTATCTTCCGGGGGCACTGAAGCTTTCTTT
NA	TRBV4-3	TRBJ1-1	NA	CASSQGTAGTEAFF	TGCGCCAGCAGCCAAGGGACAGCGGGCACTGAAGCTTTCTTT
NA	TRBV5-1	TRBJ2-1	NA	CASSRTGTDTYEQFF	TGCGCCAGCAGCCGAACCGGGACGGACACCTACGAGCAGTTCTTC
TRBD2	TRBV6-2/TRBV6-3	TRBJ2-5	few	CASTTGSGGAVETQYF	TGTGCCAGCACCACAGGTAGCGGGGGGGCAGTAGAGACCCAGTACTTC
TRBD1	TRBV3-1	TRBJ1-2	NA	CASSQEGGTGESGYTF	TGTGCCAGCAGCCAAGAGGGAGGGACAGGGGAAAGCGGCTACACCTTC
NA	TRBV14	TRBJ2-3	few	CASSQGDLLWDTQYF	TGTGCCAGCAGCCAAGGGGACCTCCTCTGGGATACGCAGTATTTT
TRBD1	TRBV12-3/TRBV12-4	TRBJ2-1	NA	CASRISDRGLRKEQFF	TGTGCCAGCAGGATTTCGGACAGGGGGCTAAGGAAGGAGCAGTTCTTC
NA	TRBV4-3	TRBJ2-3	NA	CASSQGGALTDTQYF	TGCGCCAGCAGCCAAGGAGGGGCCCTCACAGATACGCAGTATTTT
TRBD1	TRBV7-2	TRBJ2-3	few	CASSLGQGVLSTDTQYF	TGTGCCAGCAGCTTAGGACAGGGGGTACTTAGCACAGATACGCAGTATTTT
NA	TRBV20-1	TRBJ2-7	NA	CSARYRGGVTYEQYF	TGCAGTGCTAGATACCGGGGCGGGGTTACCTACGAGCAGTACTTC
NA	TRBV18	TRBJ1-5	once	CASQEGQNNQPQHF	TGTGCCAGCCAAGAGGGGCAGAATAATCAGCCCCAGCATTTT
NA	TRBV4-3	TRBJ2-3	NA	CASSQDERGTTDTQYF	TGCGCCAGCAGCCAAGATGAAAGGGGCACCACAGATACGCAGTATTTT